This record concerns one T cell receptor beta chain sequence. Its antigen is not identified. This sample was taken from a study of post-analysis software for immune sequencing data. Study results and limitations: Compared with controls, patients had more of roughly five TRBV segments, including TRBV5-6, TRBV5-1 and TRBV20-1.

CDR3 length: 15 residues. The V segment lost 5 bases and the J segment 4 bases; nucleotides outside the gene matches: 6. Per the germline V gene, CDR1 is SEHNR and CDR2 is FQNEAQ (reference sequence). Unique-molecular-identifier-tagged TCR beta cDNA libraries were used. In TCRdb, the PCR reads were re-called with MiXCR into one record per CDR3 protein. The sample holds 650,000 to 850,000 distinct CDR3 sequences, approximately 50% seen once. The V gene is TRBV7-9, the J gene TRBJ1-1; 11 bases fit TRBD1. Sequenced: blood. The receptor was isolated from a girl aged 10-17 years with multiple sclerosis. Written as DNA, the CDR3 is TGTGCCAGCAGCCTGGGACAGGGGGTTGGCACTGAAGCTTTCTTT. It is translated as CASSLGQGVGTEAFF. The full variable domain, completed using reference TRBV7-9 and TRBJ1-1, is DTGVSQNPRHKITKRGQNVTFRCDPISEHNRLYWYRQTLGQGPEFLTYFQNEAQLEKSRLLSDRFSAERPKGSFSTLEIQRTEQGDSAMYLCASSLGQGVGTEAFFGQGTRLTVV.